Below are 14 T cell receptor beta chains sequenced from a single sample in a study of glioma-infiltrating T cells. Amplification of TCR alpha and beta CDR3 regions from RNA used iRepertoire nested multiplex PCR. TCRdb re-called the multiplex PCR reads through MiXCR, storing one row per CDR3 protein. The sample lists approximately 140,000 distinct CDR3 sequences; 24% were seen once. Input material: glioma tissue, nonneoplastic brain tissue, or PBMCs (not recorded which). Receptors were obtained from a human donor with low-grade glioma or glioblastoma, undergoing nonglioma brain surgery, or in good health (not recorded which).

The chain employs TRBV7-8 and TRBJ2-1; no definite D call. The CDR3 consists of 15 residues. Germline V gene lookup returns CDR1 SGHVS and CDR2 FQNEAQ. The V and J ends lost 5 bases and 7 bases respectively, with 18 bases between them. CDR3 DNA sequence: TGTGCCAGCAGCAACCGTTGGCCGCTGGGGAATGAGCAGTTCTTC. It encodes CASSNRWPLGNEQFF. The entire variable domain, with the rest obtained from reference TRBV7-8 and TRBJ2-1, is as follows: GAGVSQSPRYKVAKRGQDVALRCDPISGHVSLFWYQQALGQGPEFLTYFQNEAQLDKSGLPSDRFFAERPEGSVSTLKIQRTQQEDSAVYLCASSNRWPLGNEQFFGPGTRLTVL.

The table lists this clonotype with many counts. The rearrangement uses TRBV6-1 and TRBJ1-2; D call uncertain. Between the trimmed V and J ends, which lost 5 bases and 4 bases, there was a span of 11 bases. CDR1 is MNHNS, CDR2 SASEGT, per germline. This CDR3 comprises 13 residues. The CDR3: CASSFGGRYGYTF. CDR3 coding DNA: TGTGCCAGCAGTTTCGGTGGGCGCTATGGCTACACCTTC.

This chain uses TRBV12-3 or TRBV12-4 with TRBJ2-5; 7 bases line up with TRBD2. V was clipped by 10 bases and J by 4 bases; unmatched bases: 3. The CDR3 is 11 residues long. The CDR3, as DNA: TGTGCCACCGTAGCGGGAGAGACCCAGTACTTC. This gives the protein CATVAGETQYF.

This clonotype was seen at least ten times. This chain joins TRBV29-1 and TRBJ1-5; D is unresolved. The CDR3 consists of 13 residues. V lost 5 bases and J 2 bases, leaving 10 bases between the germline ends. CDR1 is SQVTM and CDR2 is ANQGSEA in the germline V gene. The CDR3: CSVLPSGNQPQHF. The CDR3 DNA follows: TGCAGCGTTCTACCTTCGGGCAATCAGCCCCAGCATTTT.

CDR3 bases: TGTGCCAGCAGTTTAGAACAGGGCGCCGGGGAGCTGTTTTTT. Translation: CASSLEQGAGELFF. The rearrangement links TRBV28 to TRBJ2-2; the D gene is possibly TRBD1 (6 bases). Germline V gene lookup returns CDR1 MDHEN and CDR2 SYDVKM. V was shortened by 2 bases and J by 6 bases, with 10 bases between the two germline ends. This CDR3 spans 14 amino acids.

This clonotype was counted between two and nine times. The CDR3 bases are TGTGCCATCAGTAGTGGGACAGGGGGCGACGGGACCCAGTACTTC. It yields the protein CAISSGTGGDGTQYF. V usage is TRBV10-3 and J usage is TRBJ2-5, with 12 bases aligning to TRBD1. After removal of 5 bases from V and 7 bases from J, the junction contained 8 bases not matched to a gene. Germline assignment: CDR1 ENHRY and CDR2 SYGVKD. The length of the CDR3 is 15 residues.

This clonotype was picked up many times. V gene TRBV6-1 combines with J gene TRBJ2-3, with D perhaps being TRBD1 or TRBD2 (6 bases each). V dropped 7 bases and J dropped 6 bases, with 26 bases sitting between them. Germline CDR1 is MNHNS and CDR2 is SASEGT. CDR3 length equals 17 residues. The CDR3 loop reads CASKDWPRGRLSDTQYF. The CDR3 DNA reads TGTGCCAGCAAAGATTGGCCAAGGGGGAGGTTGTCGGATACGCAGTATTTT.

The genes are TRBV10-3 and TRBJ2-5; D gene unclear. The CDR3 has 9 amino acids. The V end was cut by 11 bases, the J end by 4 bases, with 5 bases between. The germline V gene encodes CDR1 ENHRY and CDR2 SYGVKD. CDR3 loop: CAVGETQYF. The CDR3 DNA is TGTGCCGTTGGAGAGACCCAGTACTTC.

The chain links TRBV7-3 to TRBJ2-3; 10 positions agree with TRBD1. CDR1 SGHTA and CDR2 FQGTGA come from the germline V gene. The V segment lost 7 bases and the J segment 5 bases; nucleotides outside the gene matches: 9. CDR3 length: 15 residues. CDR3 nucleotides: TGTGCCAGCAACACGACAGGGGGCTCGGAAGATACGCAGTATTTT. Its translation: CASNTTGGSEDTQYF. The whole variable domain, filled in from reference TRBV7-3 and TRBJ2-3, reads GAGVSQTPSNKVTEKGKYVELRCDPISGHTALYWYRQSLGQGPEFLIYFQGTGAADDSGLPNDRFFAVRPEGSVSTLKIQRTERGDSAVYLCASNTTGGSEDTQYFGPGTRLTVL.

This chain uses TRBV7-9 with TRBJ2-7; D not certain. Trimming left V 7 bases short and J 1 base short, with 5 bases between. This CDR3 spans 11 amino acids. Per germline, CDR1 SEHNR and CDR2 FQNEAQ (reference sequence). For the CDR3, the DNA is TGTGCCAGCACCAGTTCCTACGAGCAGTACGTC. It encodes CASTSSYEQYV.

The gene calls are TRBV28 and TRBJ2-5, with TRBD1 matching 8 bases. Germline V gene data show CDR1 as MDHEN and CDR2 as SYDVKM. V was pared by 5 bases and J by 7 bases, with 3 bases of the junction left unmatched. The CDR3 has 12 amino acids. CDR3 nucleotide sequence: TGTGCCAGCAGTCAAGGACAGGGGACCCAGTACTTC. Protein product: CASSQGQGTQYF.

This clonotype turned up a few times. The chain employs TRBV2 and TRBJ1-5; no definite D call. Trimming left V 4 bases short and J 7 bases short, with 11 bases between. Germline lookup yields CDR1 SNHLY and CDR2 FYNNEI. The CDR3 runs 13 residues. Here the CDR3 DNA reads TGTGCCAGCAGTGGCCGGAGGGAGCAGCCCCAGCATTTT. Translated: CASSGRREQPQHF.

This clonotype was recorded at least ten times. CDR3 in amino acids: CASSVGRGTDTQYF. DNA for the CDR3: TGTGCCAGCAGCGTCGGGCGAGGCACAGATACGCAGTATTTT. The rearrangement uses TRBV27 and TRBJ2-3; D call uncertain. The CDR3 runs to 14 residues. Germline lookup yields CDR1 MNHEY and CDR2 SMNVEV (reference sequence). V was cut by 6 bases and J by 1 base, with 11 bases left in between.

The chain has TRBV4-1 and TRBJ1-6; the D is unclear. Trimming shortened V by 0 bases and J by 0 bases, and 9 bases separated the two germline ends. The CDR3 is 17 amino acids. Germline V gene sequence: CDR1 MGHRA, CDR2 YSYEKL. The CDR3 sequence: CASSQESTSSYNSPLHF. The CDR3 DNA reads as TGCGCCAGCAGCCAAGAATCTACTAGCTCCTATAATTCACCCCTCCACTTT.